This T cell receptor beta chain was recovered during a study of identical twins. CDR3 size: 14 residues. Germline CDR1 and CDR2: MNHEY and SMNVEV (reference sequence). The V gene lost 3 bases and the J gene lost 9 bases, with 15 bases spanning the gap. Each CDR3 protein is one row after TCRdb ran MiXCR on the 5' RACE reads. The data contain roughly 240,000 distinct CDR3 sequences, approximately 7% of them singletons. These data also formed part of another study, on yellow fever vaccine responses in identical twins.

V and J are TRBV27 and TRBJ2-1; D possibly matches TRBD1 or TRBD2 (5 bases each). Source material: memory (CD45RO+) T cells sorted from blood. This clonotype was sampled from a woman aged 18-29 years in good health. CDR3 bases: TGTGCCAGCAGTTTCGGGGCTAGACTTGCTGAGCAGTTCTTC. Its protein product is CASSFGARLAEQFF.